This T cell receptor (beta chain) was obtained from a study of T cell responses to AZD1222 COVID-19 vaccine. Study outcomes and limitations: Spike-spanning, vaccine-associated CD4 TCRs were dominant at 160-218 and 743-854. Clonal diversity may have been underestimated in mostly white British donors. Once two AZD1222 doses were given, Spike-specific TCR breadth and depth went up.

As to this clone: The antigen remains unidentified.

This CDR3 contains 13 residues. Trimming left V 3 bases short and J 5 bases short, with 8 bases between. The V gene's germline CDR1 is ENHRY and CDR2 SYGVKD. This table comes from immunoSEQ multiplex PCR, and its TCRdb copy is limited to in-frame clones, with some not included. This sample has 89,000 or so clones; 65% to 90% occur once, and the top ten carry approximately 8%. This specimen was peripheral blood, taken on day 0 of AZD1222 vaccination. The V call is TRBV10-3, the J call TRBJ2-1, with a weak D call TRBD1 (5 bases). This receptor was identified in an adult in good health. The CDR3 sequence: CAISEVRDNEQFF. The CDR3 DNA follows: TGTGCCATCAGTGAAGTCAGGGACAATGAGCAGTTCTTC.